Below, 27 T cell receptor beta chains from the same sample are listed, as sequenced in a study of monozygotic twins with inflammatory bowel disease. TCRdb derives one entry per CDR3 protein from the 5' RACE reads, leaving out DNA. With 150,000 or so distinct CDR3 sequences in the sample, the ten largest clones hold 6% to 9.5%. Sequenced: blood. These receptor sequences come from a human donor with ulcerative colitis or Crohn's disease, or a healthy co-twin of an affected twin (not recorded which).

The CDR3: CASSLQTGSRNTIYF. The chain couples TRBV12-3 or TRBV12-4 to TRBJ1-3; TCRdb indicates TRBD1, and absent DNA this call remains unverified. The length of the CDR3 is 15 residues.

The CDR3 protein is CSATSAPGGEQFF. The rearrangement uses TRBV29-1 and TRBJ2-1; checking the TCRdb D call of TRBD2 is not possible without DNA. The germline CDR1 and CDR2 sequences are SQVTM and ANQGSEA. This CDR3 comprises 13 residues.

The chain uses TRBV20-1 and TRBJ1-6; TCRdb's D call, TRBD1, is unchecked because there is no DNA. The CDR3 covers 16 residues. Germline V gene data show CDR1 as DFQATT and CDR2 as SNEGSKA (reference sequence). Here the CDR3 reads CSAKTGIRAYNSPLHF.

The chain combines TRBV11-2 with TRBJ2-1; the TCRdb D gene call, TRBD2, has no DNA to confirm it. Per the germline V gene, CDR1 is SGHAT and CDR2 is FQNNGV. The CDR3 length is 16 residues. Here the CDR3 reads CASSLGTSGRLYEQFF.

CDR3 protein: CSAPSNSPLHF. The chain uses TRBV20-1 and TRBJ1-6. Germline CDR1 DFQATT, CDR2 SNEGSKA (reference sequence). This CDR3 region has 11 residues.

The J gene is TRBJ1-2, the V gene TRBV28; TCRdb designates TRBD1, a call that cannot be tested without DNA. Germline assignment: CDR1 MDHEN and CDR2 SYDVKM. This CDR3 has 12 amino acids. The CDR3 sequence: CASSGQFYGYTF.

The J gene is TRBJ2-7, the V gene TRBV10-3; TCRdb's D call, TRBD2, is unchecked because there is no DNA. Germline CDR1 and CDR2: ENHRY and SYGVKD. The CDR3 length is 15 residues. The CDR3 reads CAIRIPGLLSYEQYF.

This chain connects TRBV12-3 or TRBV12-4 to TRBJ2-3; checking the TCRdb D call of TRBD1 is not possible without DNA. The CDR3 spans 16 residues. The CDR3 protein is CASSPGSEGRTDTQYF.

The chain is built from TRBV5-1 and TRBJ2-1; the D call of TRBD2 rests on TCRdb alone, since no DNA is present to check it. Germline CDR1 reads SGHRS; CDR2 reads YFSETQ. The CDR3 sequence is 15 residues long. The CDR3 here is CASSSAGNPYNEQFF.

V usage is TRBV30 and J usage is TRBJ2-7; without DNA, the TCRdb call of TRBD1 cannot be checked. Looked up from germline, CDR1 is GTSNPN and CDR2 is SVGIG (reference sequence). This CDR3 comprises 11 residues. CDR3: CAWEGAYEQYF.

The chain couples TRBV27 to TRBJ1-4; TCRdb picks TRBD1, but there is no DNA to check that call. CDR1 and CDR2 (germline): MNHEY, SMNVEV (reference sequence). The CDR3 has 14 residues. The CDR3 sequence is CASRGDTWNEKLFF.

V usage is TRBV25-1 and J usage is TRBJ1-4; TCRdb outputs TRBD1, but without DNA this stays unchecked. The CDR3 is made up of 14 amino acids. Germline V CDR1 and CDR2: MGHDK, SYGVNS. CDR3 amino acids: CASSEPPGNEKLFF.

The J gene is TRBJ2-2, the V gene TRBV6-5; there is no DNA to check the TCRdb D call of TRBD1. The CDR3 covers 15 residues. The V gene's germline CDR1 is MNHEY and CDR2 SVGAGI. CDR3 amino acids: CASSLGQGVAGELFF.

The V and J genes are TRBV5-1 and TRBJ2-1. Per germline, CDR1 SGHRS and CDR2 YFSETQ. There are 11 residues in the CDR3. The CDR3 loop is CASSAHNEQFF.

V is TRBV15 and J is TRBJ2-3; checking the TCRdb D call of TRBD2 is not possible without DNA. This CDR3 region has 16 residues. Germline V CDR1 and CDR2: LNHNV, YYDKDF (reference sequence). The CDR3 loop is CATRKTLAGGRDTQYF.

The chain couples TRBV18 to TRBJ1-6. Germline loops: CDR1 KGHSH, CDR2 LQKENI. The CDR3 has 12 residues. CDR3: CASSPVNSPLHF.

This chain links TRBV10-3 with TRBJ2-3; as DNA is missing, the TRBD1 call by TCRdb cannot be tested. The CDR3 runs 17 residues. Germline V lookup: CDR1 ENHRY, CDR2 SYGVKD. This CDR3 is CAISESGGDRGTDTQYF.

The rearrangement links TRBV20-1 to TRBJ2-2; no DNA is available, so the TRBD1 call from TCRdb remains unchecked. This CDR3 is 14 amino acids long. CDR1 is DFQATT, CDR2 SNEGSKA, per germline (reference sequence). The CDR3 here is CSAAGTGVFGELFF.

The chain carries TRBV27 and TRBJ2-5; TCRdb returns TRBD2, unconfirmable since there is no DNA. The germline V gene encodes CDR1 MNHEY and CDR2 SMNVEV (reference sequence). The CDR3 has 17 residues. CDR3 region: CASSEGLAGGYQETQYF.

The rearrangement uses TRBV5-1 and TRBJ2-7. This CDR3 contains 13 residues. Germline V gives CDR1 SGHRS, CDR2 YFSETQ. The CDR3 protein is CASSYPGTYEQYF.

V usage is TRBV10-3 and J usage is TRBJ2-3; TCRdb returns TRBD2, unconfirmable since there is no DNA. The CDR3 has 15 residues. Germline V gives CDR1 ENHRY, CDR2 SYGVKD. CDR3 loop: CAISESGGDTDTQYF.

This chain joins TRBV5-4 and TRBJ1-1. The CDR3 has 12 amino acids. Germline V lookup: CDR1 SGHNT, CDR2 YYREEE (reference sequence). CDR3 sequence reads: CASKVEGTEAFF.

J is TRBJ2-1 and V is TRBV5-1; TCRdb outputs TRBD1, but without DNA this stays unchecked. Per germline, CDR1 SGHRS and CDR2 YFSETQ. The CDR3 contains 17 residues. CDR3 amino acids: CASRFRQGASSYNEQFF.

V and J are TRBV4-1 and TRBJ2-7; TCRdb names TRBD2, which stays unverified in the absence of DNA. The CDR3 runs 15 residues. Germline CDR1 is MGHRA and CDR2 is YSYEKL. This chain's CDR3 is CASSQGLAGRWEQYF.

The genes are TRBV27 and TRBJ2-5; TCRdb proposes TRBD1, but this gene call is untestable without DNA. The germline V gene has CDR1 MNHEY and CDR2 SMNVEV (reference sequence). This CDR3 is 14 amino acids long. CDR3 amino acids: CASSSTGLQETQYF.

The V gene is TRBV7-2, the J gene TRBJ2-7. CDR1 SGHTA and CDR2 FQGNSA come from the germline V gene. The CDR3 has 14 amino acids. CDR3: CASSLVASSYEQYF.

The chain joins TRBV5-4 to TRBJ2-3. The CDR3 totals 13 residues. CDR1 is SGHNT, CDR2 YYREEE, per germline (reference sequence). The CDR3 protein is CASSLGPEDTQYF.